What follows is one T cell receptor (beta chain) and its context. This receptor's antigen is unknown. No much larger clonotype is one base removed from it; base qualities were not supplied. These data come from a study of cytomegalovirus exposure and HLA in healthy donors (dated by TCRdb to 2017 to 2019). Concerning the study at large: According to an earlier analysis of 587 of the donors, about 179 million T cells yielded some 120 million unique TCR beta sequences and about 280 Gb of sequence data. An early release covering over 500 HLA-typed donors comprised about 320 gigabases of sequencing data and tens of millions of unique TCR sequences. Of the roughly 400 genotyped donors, roughly 80% were placed in the genetic ancestry cluster associated with self-reported Caucasian donors. The study was designed to test whether signatures of past pathogen exposure could be identified by cataloging public T cell receptors. The study profiled the T cell repertoires of about 640 subjects by immunosequencing and related them to cytomegalovirus serostatus. A separate validation cohort of 90 to 150 different subjects was used in addition to the 666-subject first cohort. To predict cytomegalovirus infection status, the study brought together high-throughput TCR immunosequencing, statistical association of individual TCRs with disease status, and machine learning. To study patterns of TCR occurrence, a later analysis re-analyzed previously published TCR beta repertoires from 666 donors and added high-resolution HLA genotyping. Rather than using new phenotypic data, the later analysis identified candidate immune exposures from TCR beta sequences and from how often those sequences occurred across donors. An earlier analysis of roughly 580 of the donors used high-throughput TCR beta sequencing to judge whether each TCR beta V gene segment behaved as functional or pseudogenic. Donor age, sex, ethnicity and CMV serostatus were collected together with the repertoire data. In a later genetic analysis, genome-wide SNP genotypes for about 65% of the 666 donors were used, and that subset was treated as a discovery cohort. All discovery cohort repertoires had been generated using a single sequencing platform. Class I and class II HLA loci were covered by the typing at four-digit resolution. Typing coverage differed by locus: A, B, C, DRB1 and DQB1 were typed in roughly 620-630 donors, DQA1 in about 550, DPA1 in 600 to 610, and DPB1 in 472. Four to six DR-DQ haplotypes were handled as single units for association and clustering, since linkage in the cohort was strong. Among about 410 genotyped donors of the cohort, an average of approximately 240,000 unique TCR beta nucleotide sequences was sequenced per donor, of which 15% to 20% were non-productive.

Sequences MNHEY (CDR1) and SVGAGI (CDR2) are obtained from the germline V gene. The cysteine opens and the phenylalanine closes a CDR3 of 14 amino acids. Of the read, only the CDR3 DNA is kept; its 42 bases are in frame from base 1. Trimming takes 5 bases from V and 0 bases from J, and the germline ends sit 10 bases apart. The cohort was made up of approximately 700 healthy bone marrow donors. All cohort members were sampled while nominally healthy, although unrecorded immune exposures were likely present. Of the roughly 700 cohort members, just under 300 had a positive CMV serostatus and 352 had a negative one, while no CMV serostatus was recorded for the donor. A peripheral blood sample was provided by each donor, and peripheral blood mononuclear cells were used for TCR beta sequencing. The Qiagen DNeasy Blood Extraction Kit was used to extract genomic DNA from the blood cell samples. The research as a whole found: The study gave a list of under 200 TCR beta chains associated with cytomegalovirus. When HLA alleles, especially DR and DQ, strongly co-occurred, attributing TCR associations to individual alleles was difficult. V-gene and J-gene trimming of TCR beta chains was associated with a missense DCLRE1C variant in a later genetic analysis, and the association was replicated in an independent cohort. A later analysis reported that several top co-occurrence clusters appeared linked to parvovirus B19, influenza, CMV and Epstein-Barr virus. The 87-base-pair reads could not distinguish some IMGT-functional V segments, including TRBV6-2 and TRBV6-3, so those segments were excluded. Correlated functional status among segregating V segments might reflect linkage disequilibrium, but an unknown experimental factor could not be ruled out. Because HLA typing was unavailable for some donors at each locus, only the typed subset was used in association tests. Because counts were too low, 15 to 20 rarely observed V segments, including chromosome 9 orphons, were left out of the earlier analysis of approximately 580 of the donors. Specific HLA alleles were associated with 15,000 to 20,000 TCR beta sequences at a false discovery rate of 0.05 in a later analysis. Sequencing depth was assumed to be roughly uniform across donors in the presence/absence analyses, though that assumption may not hold. A further reported finding was that TCR beta sequences accurately predicted the HLA-A and HLA-B alleles for most subjects in the first cohort. In a later analysis, TCR association rates were found to vary across HLA loci, with the most associated TCRs seen for DRB1 alleles and the fewest for HLA-C alleles. Most TCR sequences were seen in very few donors, while some public TCRs were found in many individuals. The classifier was reported to diagnose cytomegalovirus status with high specificity and sensitivity in both the original cohort and the validation cohort. A few of the identified cytomegalovirus-associated TCR beta chains were confirmed in vitro to be specific for cytomegalovirus antigens. According to the authors, the approach could potentially be generalized to other disease states and immunological phenotypes. For the cohort, immune exposure information was limited to CMV serostatus. A later analysis found that most CMV-associated TCR beta chains appeared HLA-restricted, with HLA associations seemingly driven largely by CMV exposure. In a later analysis, HLA-associated TCR beta chains were found to be more clonally expanded and to have lower generation probabilities than equally common non-associated chains. This cohort had only TCR beta chains sequenced, and the lack of alpha or paired-chain data limited which features could be detected. A cluster of highly shared sequence variants was judged likely to represent a technical artifact of the sequencing pipeline. In an earlier analysis of fewer than 700 of the donors, most TCR beta V segments appeared in productive rearrangements about 87% or about 30% of the time, broadly matching IMGT annotations. In a later genetic analysis, fewer N-insertions in productive TCRs were reported among donors in an Asian-associated ancestry cluster than the roughly 700-donor mean.

Receptors were amplified or captured by the immunoSEQ multiplex PCR assay. A mixture of 60 forward primers for TCR Vbeta segments and 13 reverse primers for TCR Jbeta segments was used in the multiplex PCR. A multiplex PCR assay on genomic DNA amplified the CDR3 region of rearranged TCR beta genes. On the Illumina HiSeq System, the amplified TCR beta libraries were sequenced as 87-base-pair reads. Per the source publication's procedure: A later analysis tallied some 79 million unique TCR beta chains across the 650 to 750 repertoires, and roughly 11 million of those chains were shared by two or more donors. To remove PCR and sequencing errors, raw reads were error-corrected and collapsed into unique sequences using a nearest-neighbor algorithm that merged closely related sequences. CDR3 sequences were aligned to IMGT reference sequences to assign V, D and J gene segments. Each retained sequence needed at least a six-nucleotide match to both a V gene segment and a J gene segment. Rearrangements were called productive when the CDR3 lacked stop codons and stayed in frame with V and J; all others were non-productive. Following IMGT convention, CDR3 was defined as the stretch from the second conserved V-encoded cysteine up to the conserved J-encoded phenylalanine. In an earlier analysis of more than 550 of the donors, sequences lacking an unambiguous match to a single V gene segment were excluded. In an earlier analysis of 587 of the donors, a V segment was called functional when productive rearrangements were above 56.7%, and segregating when the standard deviation between donors exceeded 5%. A statistical classification framework was developed to diagnose cytomegalovirus status using the catalog of TCR beta chain sequences. In a later analysis, TCR nucleotide sequences were compared against IMGT/GENE-DB human TR gene sequences so that V and J genes could be assigned. In a later analysis, CDR3 sequences and most-parsimonious VDJ recombination scenarios were assigned using the TCRdist pipeline. In a later analysis, each TCR beta chain was defined by its CDR3 amino acid sequence together with its V-gene family, and reads without a unique V-gene family were excluded. A later analysis removed 600 or so highly shared, low-generation-probability nucleotide sequences to deal with suspected cross-contamination and a sequencing artifact. A later analysis calculated a clonal expansion index for each public chain from normalized within-repertoire ranks of inferred template counts. A later analysis computed generation probabilities with a VDJ recombination model fitted to out-of-frame rearrangements, and checked the results against IGoR. A later analysis scored TCR-TCR, TCR-HLA and TCR-CMV co-occurrence with hypergeometric tests, applying a repertoire-size bias correction to TCR pairs. To estimate false discovery rates, a later analysis permuted the HLA or CMV assignments 20 times. A later analysis grouped co-occurring TCRs with DBSCAN, adding TCRdist sequence similarity when clustering within HLA-allele-positive subsets. Repertoires with fewer than 30,000 or more than 120,000 public chains, plus five repertoires with anomalous nucleotide sharing, were excluded from co-occurrence clustering. This is the immuneACCESS table as TCRdb keeps it, with only in-frame sequences that have V and J called. A part of the clones is gone; compared with another copy, unresolved V genes explain less than half, and the rest is unexplained. For V, J and clone size, that table is used; D and trimming come from the DNA. This sample lists 120,000 or so clones; over 75% were detected once. The ten largest clones capture around 3.9% of the sample.

The clonotype was recovered from a human donor in good health. The V and J genes are TRBV6-5 and TRBJ1-1, with no confident D gene call. Sequencing input: PBMCs. The nucleotide sequence reads as follows: TGTGCCAGCAGTACCCTAATCCTGAACACTGAAGCTTTCTTT. It specifies CASSTLILNTEAFF.